These 4 T cell receptor beta chains originate from one sample sequenced in a study of blood T cell repertoires in COVID-19 (TCRdb year 2020). Receptors were amplified or captured by the immunoSEQ multiplex PCR assay. The table comes from immuneACCESS by way of TCRdb, which keeps in-frame sequences with V and J called. Part of the clones is missing from these tables; in studies checked, under half for an unresolved V gene and the rest for unknown reasons. The sample data list roughly 140,000 clones, and 84% of these were observed just once. Together, the top ten hold under 4.5% of the sample. The sample consisted of PBMCs or T cells enriched from blood (not recorded which). These receptors were taken from a man aged 50-60 years in a cohort exposed to, infected with or recovered from COVID-19 (not recorded which).

The V and J genes are TRBV27 and TRBJ1-3; D gene ambiguous. The CDR3 loop spans 16 amino acids. Trimming left V 3 bases short and J 0 bases short, with 12 bases between. The germline gives CDR1 MNHEY, CDR2 SMNVEV (reference sequence). CDR3 nucleotides: TGTGCCAGCAGTTTTCTACCGGGATTCTCTGGAAACACCATATATTTT. This sequence encodes CASSFLPGFSGNTIYF.

The chain has TRBV4-3 and TRBJ1-1; 11 bases fit TRBD1. Germline V gene sequence: CDR1 LGHNA, CDR2 YSLEER. The CDR3 is 16 residues long. The junction had 6 bases not matched to a gene; V was cut back by 0 bases and J by 6 bases. The CDR3 sequence: CASSQDVGQGAAEAFF. The CDR3 DNA reads as TGCGCCAGCAGCCAAGATGTCGGACAGGGGGCGGCTGAAGCTTTCTTT.

This clone was picked up one time. V is TRBV2 and J is TRBJ1-2, with D hard to call. This CDR3 is 15 amino acids long. V lost 8 bases to trimming and J lost 4 bases, with 20 bases between them. The germline V gene encodes CDR1 SNHLY and CDR2 FYNNEI. The DNA for the CDR3 is TGTGCCAGCCGTAAAGGAGGAGACCCTTCCTATGGCTACACCTTC. Amino acids: CASRKGGDPSYGYTF.

The gene calls are TRBV5-1 and TRBJ1-2; D call uncertain. This CDR3 region has 14 residues. V was cut by 6 bases and J by 8 bases, with 20 bases left in between. Germline V gene lookup returns CDR1 SGHRS and CDR2 YFSETQ. The CDR3 here is CASNLETAAGGYTF. The CDR3 DNA reads as TGCGCCAGCAATCTGGAGACTGCTGCGGGCGGCTACACCTTC.